The 20 T cell receptor beta chains below all came from one sample that was sequenced in a study of blood T cell repertoires in COVID-19. This table comes from immunoSEQ multiplex PCR, and its TCRdb copy is limited to in-frame clones, with some not included. Among nearly 95,000 clones, around 90% were seen once, and the ten largest hold around 4.5%. The sample consisted of peripheral blood. These receptors were collected from a woman older than 75 with acute or convalescent COVID-19.

This chain uses TRBV2 with TRBJ1-2, with D uncertain. This CDR3 contains 14 residues. Trimming pared 3 bases from V and 7 bases from J, leaving 15 bases between. The germline V gene has CDR1 SNHLY and CDR2 FYNNEI. CDR3 DNA: TGTGCCAGCAGTGAGGGTGTTGGGGAGGGTGGCTACACCTTC. Translating gives CASSEGVGEGGYTF.

The chain recombines TRBV5-4 with TRBJ2-2; 12 nucleotides agree with TRBD1. Germline lookup yields CDR1 SGHNT and CDR2 YYREEE (reference sequence). The CDR3 has 17 amino acids. V gave up 4 bases and J gave up 5 bases; unmatched junction bases: 9. The CDR3 sequence is CASSRNRGQGATGELFF. As DNA, the CDR3 is TGTGCCAGCAGCCGTAATCGGGGACAGGGGGCTACCGGGGAGCTGTTTTTT.

The chain links TRBV6-2 or TRBV6-3 to TRBJ1-5; TRBD1 agrees at 10 bases. Trimming removed 7 bases from V and 6 bases from J; junction bases left unmatched: 9. CDR1 MNHEY and CDR2 SVGEGT come from the germline V gene. The CDR3 has 15 residues. CDR3: CASTPGQGLSQPQHF. Here the CDR3 DNA reads TGTGCCAGCACCCCGGGACAGGGGTTAAGTCAGCCCCAGCATTTT.

This clone was found a few times. This chain uses TRBV12-3 or TRBV12-4 with TRBJ1-2; a possible D gene is TRBD1 (5 bases). Trimming took off 5 bases at V and 5 bases at J, with 9 bases between the two ends. There are 12 residues in the CDR3. The CDR3 coding sequence is TGTGCCAGCAGTCGGGGGGGTTATGGCTACACCTTC. Its protein is CASSRGGYGYTF.

The chain employs TRBV3-1 (or the pseudogene TRBV3-2) and TRBJ2-1, with TRBD2 matching over 7 bases. V trimming: 4 bases; J trimming: 15 bases; junction bases outside the gene matches: 12. The germline V gene encodes CDR1 LGHDT and CDR2 YNNKEL (reference sequence). This CDR3 contains 13 residues. As DNA, the CDR3 is TGTGCCAGCAGCCCCACCCGGGCGGGAGCACTGTTCTTC. Protein product: CASSPTRAGALFF.

The chain uses TRBV20-1 and TRBJ2-1; TRBD2 is a possible D gene (5 bases). The CDR3 loop spans 14 amino acids. Germline CDR1 reads DFQATT; CDR2 reads SNEGSKA (reference sequence). Trimming removed 6 bases at V and 3 bases at J, with 15 bases between. This CDR3 is CSASQAEIYNEQFF. The CDR3 DNA is TGCAGTGCCAGTCAAGCGGAGATCTACAATGAGCAGTTCTTC.

The chain has TRBV5-1 and TRBJ2-1; 9 nucleotides align to TRBD2. The germline V gene encodes CDR1 SGHRS and CDR2 YFSETQ. V trimming: 1 base; J trimming: 5 bases; junction bases outside the gene matches: 4. CDR3 length equals 15 residues. CDR3 protein: CASSLILAGNNEQFF. The CDR3 nucleotides are TGCGCCAGCAGCTTGATACTAGCGGGTAACAATGAGCAGTTCTTC.

The chain has TRBV18 and TRBJ2-7, with 9 bases matching TRBD2. CDR3 length: 13 amino acids. Per germline, CDR1 KGHSH and CDR2 LQKENI. V lost 5 bases and J lost 7; bases outside the gene matches: 6. CDR3 in DNA: TGTGCCAGCTCATCGCCGACTAGCGGTGAGCAGTACTTC. Translated: CASSSPTSGEQYF.

The chain employs TRBV5-1 and TRBJ1-6, with D unclear. V lost 4 bases to trimming and J lost 4 bases, with 12 bases between them. Germline V gene sequence: CDR1 SGHRS, CDR2 YFSETQ. This CDR3 is built from 15 residues. In DNA form, the CDR3 reads TGCGCCAGCAGCACCACCCCGGGGTATAATTCACCCCTCCACTTT. Its protein is CASSTTPGYNSPLHF.

This chain links TRBV9 with TRBJ1-5; tentatively, D is TRBD1 (5 bases). V lost 2 bases to trimming and J lost 6 bases, with 12 bases between them. CDR1 SGDLS and CDR2 YYNGEE come from the germline V gene. This CDR3 region has 14 residues. The CDR3 loop is CASSVAPGGQPQHF. As DNA, the CDR3 is TGTGCCAGCAGCGTTGCCCCCGGGGGTCAGCCCCAGCATTTT.

For the CDR3, the DNA is TGTGCCAGCAGCTCAACAGGGGGCGCCCATCAGCCCCAGCATTTT. This gives the protein CASSSTGGAHQPQHF. The rearrangement joins TRBV7-2 to TRBJ1-5, with 9 bases fitting TRBD1. Germline CDR1 and CDR2: SGHTA and FQGNSA. The CDR3 has 15 residues. V was clipped by 4 bases and J by 5 bases; unmatched bases: 6.

V gene TRBV7-2 combines with J gene TRBJ2-1, with TRBD2 identical over 7 bases. The V segment lost 4 bases and the J segment 7 bases; nucleotides outside the gene matches: 7. From germline, CDR1 is SGHTA and CDR2 FQGNSA. The CDR3 is 14 residues long. CDR3 region: CASSSRTRRNEQFF. CDR3 nucleotides: TGTGCCAGCAGCTCCAGGACTAGACGAAATGAGCAGTTCTTC.

This chain joins TRBV19 and TRBJ2-7; unclear D gene. This CDR3 spans 14 amino acids. Germline CDR1 is LNHDA and CDR2 is SQIVND (reference sequence). Trimming removed 3 bases from V and 6 bases from J, with 15 bases in between. CDR3 protein: CASSISRYQIEQYF. The CDR3 region has the DNA TGTGCCAGTAGTATTTCTAGATACCAAATCGAGCAGTACTTC.

J is TRBJ2-5 and V is TRBV5-1, with D unclear. The V and J ends lost 4 bases and 5 bases respectively, with 15 bases between them. From germline, CDR1 is SGHRS and CDR2 YFSETQ. CDR3 size: 14 residues. The CDR3 sequence is CASSITGPEETQYF. In nucleotides, the CDR3 is TGCGCCAGCAGCATTACGGGTCCGGAGGAGACCCAGTACTTC.

CDR3 sequence reads: CASSYSLAGSSYEQYF. For the CDR3, the DNA is TGTGCCAGCAGTTACTCCCTAGCGGGGTCTTCCTACGAGCAGTACTTC. The chain couples TRBV6-5 to TRBJ2-7; 9 nucleotides align to TRBD2. CDR1 is MNHEY and CDR2 is SVGAGI in the germline V gene. With V trimmed by 0 bases and J by 1 base, 4 bases remained unmatched. The CDR3 runs 16 residues.

The rearrangement links TRBV19 to TRBJ2-3; 10 bases map to TRBD2. CDR3 length: 17 residues. Germline-derived CDR1 and CDR2 are LNHDA and SQIVND (reference sequence). With 4 bases clipped from V and 5 bases from J, the junction kept 12 bases outside the gene matches. The CDR3 spells CASSRSSGGPPGDTQYF. The CDR3 coding sequence is TGTGCCAGTAGTAGATCTAGCGGGGGCCCCCCGGGAGATACGCAGTATTTT.

This chain links TRBV19 with TRBJ1-1, with D possibly matching TRBD1 (5 bases). Trimming cost V 4 bases and J 5 bases, with 14 bases left between them. Germline V gene data show CDR1 as LNHDA and CDR2 as SQIVND (reference sequence). The CDR3 has 14 amino acids. The CDR3 DNA sequence: TGTGCCAGTAGTAGGAGCCGGAAGGGGACTGAAGCTTTCTTT. It encodes CASSRSRKGTEAFF.

This clone was seen once. The chain links TRBV12-5 to TRBJ1-1; 8 bases line up with TRBD1. Germline CDR1 and CDR2: LGHNT and FRNRAP. The length of the CDR3 is 12 residues. V lost 10 bases to trimming and J lost 7 bases; unmatched junction nucleotides: 8. CDR3 amino acids: CATGQGFGEAFF. The CDR3 coding sequence is TGTGCTACCGGACAGGGATTCGGTGAAGCTTTCTTT.

This chain joins TRBV18 and TRBJ1-5, with D uncertain. The CDR3 length is 15 residues. Germline values: CDR1 KGHSH, CDR2 LQKENI. With 4 bases removed from V and 0 bases from J, the gap between germline ends came to 10 bases. CDR3 nucleotides: TGTGCCAGCTCACAAAACACGAATAGCAATCAGCCCCAGCATTTT. It is translated as CASSQNTNSNQPQHF.

V and J are TRBV7-9 and TRBJ1-1; 8 nucleotides align to TRBD1. The V gene end was trimmed by 3 bases and the J gene end by 3 bases; junction bases not matched to a gene: 9. The CDR3 length is 16 residues. The germline CDR1 and CDR2 sequences are SEHNR and FQNEAQ (reference sequence). The CDR3 loop is CASSFRLSTGDTEAFF. DNA for the CDR3: TGTGCCAGCAGCTTCCGCCTTTCGACAGGGGACACTGAAGCTTTCTTT.